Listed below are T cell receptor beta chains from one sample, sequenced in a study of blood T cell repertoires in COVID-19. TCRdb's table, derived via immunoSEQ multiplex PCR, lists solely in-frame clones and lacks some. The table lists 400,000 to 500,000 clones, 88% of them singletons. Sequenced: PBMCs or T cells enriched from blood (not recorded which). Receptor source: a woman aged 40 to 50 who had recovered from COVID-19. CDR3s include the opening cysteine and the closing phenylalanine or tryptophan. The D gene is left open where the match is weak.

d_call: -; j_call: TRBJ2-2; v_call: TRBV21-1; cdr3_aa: CASSRSGTGELFF; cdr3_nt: TGTGCCAGCAGCAGGTCGGGTACCGGGGAGCTGTTTTTT
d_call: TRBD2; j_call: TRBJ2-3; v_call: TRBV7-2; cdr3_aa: CASSLIVVSGMGTDTQYF; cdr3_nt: TGTGCCAGCAGCTTAATTGTTGTTAGCGGGATGGGGACAGATACGCAGTATTTT
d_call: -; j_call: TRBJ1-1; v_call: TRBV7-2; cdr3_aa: CASSLGTNMNTEAFF; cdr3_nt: TGTGCCAGCAGCTTAGGGACAAACATGAACACTGAAGCTTTCTTT
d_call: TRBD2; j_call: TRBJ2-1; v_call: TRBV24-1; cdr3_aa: CATQGGSSYNEQFF; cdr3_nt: TGTGCCACCCAGGGCGGGAGCTCCTACAATGAGCAGTTCTTC
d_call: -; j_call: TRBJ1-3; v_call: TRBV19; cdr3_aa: CASSISGGGNTIYF; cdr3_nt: TGTGCCAGTAGTATTTCGGGGGGAGGAAACACCATATATTTT
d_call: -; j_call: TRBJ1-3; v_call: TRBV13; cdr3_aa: CASSLGTAGNTIYF; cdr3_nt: TGTGCCAGCAGCTTAGGTACAGCTGGAAACACCATATATTTT
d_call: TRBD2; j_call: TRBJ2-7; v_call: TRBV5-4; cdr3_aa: CASSRRLAGAYEQYF; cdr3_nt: TGTGCCAGCAGTCGGAGACTAGCGGGAGCCTACGAGCAGTACTTC
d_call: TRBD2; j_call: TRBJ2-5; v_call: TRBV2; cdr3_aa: CASSASGEETQYF; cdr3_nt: TGTGCCAGCAGTGCTAGCGGGGAAGAGACCCAGTACTTC
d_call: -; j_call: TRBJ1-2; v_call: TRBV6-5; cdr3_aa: CASSRQPNYGYTF; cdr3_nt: TGTGCCAGCAGTCGACAGCCTAACTATGGCTACACCTTC
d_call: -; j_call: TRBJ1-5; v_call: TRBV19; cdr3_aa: CASSINENQPQHF; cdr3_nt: TGTGCCAGTAGTATAAACGAGAATCAGCCCCAGCATTTT
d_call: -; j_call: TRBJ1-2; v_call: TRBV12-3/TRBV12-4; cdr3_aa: CASSSREIGYTF; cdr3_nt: TGTGCCAGCAGTTCCCGGGAGATTGGCTACACCTTC